This T cell receptor beta chain is drawn from a study of T cells expressing NK-cell markers. As to this clonotype: No antigen is known for it.

Notes on the study in general: In roughly six donors, dominant CD3+CD56+NKG2C+ clonotypes ranked among the top 10 CD8+ clonotypes. Four donors likewise had their CD3+CD56-NKG2C+ fraction led by these clonotypes. Nothing established the HCMV specificity of expanded NKG2C+ T cell clones.

The CDR3 contains 13 residues. Germline CDR1 SGHVS, CDR2 FQNEAQ. Reprocessing the 5' RACE reads, TCRdb reports a single entry for every CDR3 protein and omits DNA. The sample has some 300,000 distinct CDR3 sequences, and its top ten clones hold about 0.39%. This receptor was obtained from a man younger than 35 in good health. The sequenced sample was blood T cells: a sorted CD56 or NKG2C T cell subset, CD4+ or CD8+ T cells, or bulk PBMC T cells (not recorded which). This chain uses TRBV7-8 with TRBJ1-1. The CDR3: CASSLLWNTEAFF.